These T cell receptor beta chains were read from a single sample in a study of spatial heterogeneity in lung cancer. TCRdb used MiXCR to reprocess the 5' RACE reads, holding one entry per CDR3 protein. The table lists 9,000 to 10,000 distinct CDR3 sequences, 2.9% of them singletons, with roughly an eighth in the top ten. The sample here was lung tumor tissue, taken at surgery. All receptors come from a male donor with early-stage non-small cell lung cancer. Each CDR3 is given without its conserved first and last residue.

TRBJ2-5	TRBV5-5	ASSPRDRQETQY
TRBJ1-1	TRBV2	ASTSLRNTEAF
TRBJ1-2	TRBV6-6	ASSYRRASNYGYT
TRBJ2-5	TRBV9	ASSTGLAIGQETQY
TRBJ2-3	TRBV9	ASSLSGTSTDTQY
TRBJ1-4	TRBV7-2	ASSLAGTSNEKLF
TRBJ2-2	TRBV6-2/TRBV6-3	ASSYPMGRDTGELF
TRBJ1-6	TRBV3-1	ASSHRGGNSPLH
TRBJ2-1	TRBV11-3	ASREDSYNEQF
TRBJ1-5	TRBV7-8	ASSSWEIYSNQPQH
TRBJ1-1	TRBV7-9	ASSSIAGTEAF
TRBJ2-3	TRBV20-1	SASGGAGPDTQY
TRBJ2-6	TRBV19	ASSPAWGANVLT
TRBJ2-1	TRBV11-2	ASSIGLNNEQF
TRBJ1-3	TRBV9	ASSVEGSGTSGNTIY
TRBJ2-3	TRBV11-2	ASSPGLAGAVDTQY
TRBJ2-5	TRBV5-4	ASSLRGKGQETQY
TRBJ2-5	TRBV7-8	ASSGRDRNKETQY
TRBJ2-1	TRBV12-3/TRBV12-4	ASSFGGGPFNEQF
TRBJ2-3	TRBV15	ASGQELGDTQY
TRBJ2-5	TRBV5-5	ASRLQVAQETQY
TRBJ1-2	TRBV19	ASSPGTAASYGYT
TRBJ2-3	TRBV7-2	ASSPLPGGTATQY
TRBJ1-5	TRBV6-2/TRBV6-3	ASRHLPGHGDYQPQH
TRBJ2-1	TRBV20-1	SGGGSSYNEQF
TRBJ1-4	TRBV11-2	ASSLGRKLF
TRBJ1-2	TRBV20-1	SESPGRHYGYT
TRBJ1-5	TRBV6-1	ASIRRRGQGSVSNQPQH
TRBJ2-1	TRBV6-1	ATRTSGGRDEQF
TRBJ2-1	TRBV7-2	ASSGPYNEQF
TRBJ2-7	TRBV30	AASSGGGYEQY
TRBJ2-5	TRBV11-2	ASSLDMGRGQY
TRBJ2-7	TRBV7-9	ASSLGPGRHHEQY
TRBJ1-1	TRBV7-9	ASSLAQTTGAAF
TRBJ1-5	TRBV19	ASSTGKRGNQPQH
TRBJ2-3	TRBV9	ASSVEGSGVRTQY
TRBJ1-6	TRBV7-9	ASSHGRTDNSPLH
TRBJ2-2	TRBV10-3	ATGPEQGVTGELF
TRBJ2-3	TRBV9	ASRSSGVATDTQY
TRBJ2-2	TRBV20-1	SAREGLAGELF
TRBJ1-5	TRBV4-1	ASSQEEYLGNQPQH
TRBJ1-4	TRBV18	ASSPKGPQGDEKLF
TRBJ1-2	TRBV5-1	ASSLEPYVNYGYT
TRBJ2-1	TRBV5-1	ASSVGLYNEQF
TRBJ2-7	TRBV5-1	ASSLWYNMAREQY
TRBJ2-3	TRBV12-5	ASSASGGNTDTQY
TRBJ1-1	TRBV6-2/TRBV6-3	ASSFYPSNTEAF
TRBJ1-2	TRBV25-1	ASSFVGYGYT
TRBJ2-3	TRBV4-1	ASSQGTSEDTQY
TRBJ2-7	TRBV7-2	ASSKTGQGGTYEQY